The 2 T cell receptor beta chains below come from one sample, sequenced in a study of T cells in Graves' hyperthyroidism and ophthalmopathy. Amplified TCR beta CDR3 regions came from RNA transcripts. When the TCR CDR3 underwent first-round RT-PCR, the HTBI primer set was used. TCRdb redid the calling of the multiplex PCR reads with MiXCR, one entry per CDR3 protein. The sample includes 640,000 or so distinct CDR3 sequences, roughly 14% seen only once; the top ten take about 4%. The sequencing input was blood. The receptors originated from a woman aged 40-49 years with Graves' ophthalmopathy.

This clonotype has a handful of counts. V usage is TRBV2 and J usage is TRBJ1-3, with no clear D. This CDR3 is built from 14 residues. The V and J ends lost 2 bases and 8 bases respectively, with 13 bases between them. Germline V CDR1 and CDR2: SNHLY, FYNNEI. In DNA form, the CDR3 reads TGTGCCAGCAGTGAATTAGGCCCCGTCGACACCATATATTTT. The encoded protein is CASSELGPVDTIYF.

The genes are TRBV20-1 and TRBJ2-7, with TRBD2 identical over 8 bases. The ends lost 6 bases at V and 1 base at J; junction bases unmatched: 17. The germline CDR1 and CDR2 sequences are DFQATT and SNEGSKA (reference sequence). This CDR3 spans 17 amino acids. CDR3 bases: TGCAGTGCCCCTCGGGGGGGCGGAGGTAAAGGGTCCTACGAGCAGTACTTC. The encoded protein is CSAPRGGGGKGSYEQYF.